Listed here is a single T cell receptor (beta chain). This entry belongs to a study of shared clonotypes between healthy human individuals. The CDR3 consists of 13 residues. Per the germline V gene, CDR1 is SGHVS and CDR2 is FQNEAQ. V lost 8 bases to trimming and J lost 0 bases, with 8 bases between them. Sorted subsets were amplified in replicate PCRs using 200 ng DNA, about 30,000 T cell genomes. Profiled with immunoSEQ multiplex PCR; TCRdb holds only in-frame clones, not every one. This repertoire shows 1 million to 1.3 million clones, around 78% found once; its top ten account for roughly 0.62%. The rearrangement joins TRBV7-8 to TRBJ1-5; D unresolved. The sequence was obtained from a man younger than 35 in good health. Some clones in this sample may be carry-over from other donors' samples. The sample comprised memory CD4+ T cells from PBMCs. Subset given: CD45RA-negative fraction. CDR3 residues: CASASGSNQPQHF. DNA of the CDR3: TGTGCCAGCGCGAGTGGTAGCAATCAGCCCCAGCATTTT.